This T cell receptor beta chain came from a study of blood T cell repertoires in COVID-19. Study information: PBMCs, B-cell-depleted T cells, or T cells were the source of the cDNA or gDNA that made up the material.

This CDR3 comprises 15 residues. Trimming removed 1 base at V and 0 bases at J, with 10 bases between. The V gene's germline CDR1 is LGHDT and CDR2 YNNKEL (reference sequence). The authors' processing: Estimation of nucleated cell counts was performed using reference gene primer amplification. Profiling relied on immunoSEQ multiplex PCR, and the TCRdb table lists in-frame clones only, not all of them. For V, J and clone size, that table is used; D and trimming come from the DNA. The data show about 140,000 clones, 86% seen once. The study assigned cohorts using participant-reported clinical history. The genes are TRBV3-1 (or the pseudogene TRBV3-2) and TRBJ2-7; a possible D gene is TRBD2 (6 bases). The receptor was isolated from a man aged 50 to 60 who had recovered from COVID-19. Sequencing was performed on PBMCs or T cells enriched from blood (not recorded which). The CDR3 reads CASSQGSSASYEQYF. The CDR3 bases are TGTGCCAGCAGCCAAGGGTCTAGCGCCTCCTACGAGCAGTACTTC.